The clone carrying this T cell receptor (beta chain) was detected a few times. What it binds is not known. The read stops 3 residues short of the end of the CDR3; the missing end is completed from the germline J gene. This record comes from a study of T cell clonality in common variable immunodeficiency. Study-wide findings and caveats: In common variable immunodeficiency, TCR beta chains reportedly carried fewer deletions and N-nucleotide insertions.

CDR1 is SGHVS, CDR2 FQNEAQ, per germline. Trimming cost V 2 bases and J 2 bases; bases outside gene matches: 8. CDR3 size: 17 residues. Equal genomic DNA amounts from CVID and control samples were sequenced. The repertoire was sequenced with immunoSEQ multiplex PCR; TCRdb's copy has only in-frame clones and lacks some. The specimen has approximately 17,000 clones, none found just once. The sequence was obtained from a human donor with common variable immunodeficiency. The sample comprised peripheral blood mononuclear cells. This chain connects TRBV7-8 to TRBJ2-1, with 8 positions matching TRBD2. The sequenced CDR3 bases are TGTGCCAGCAGCTTACCCCGGGGGGGAGTGACCTACAATGAG. This gives the protein CASSLPRGGVTYNE. The CDR3 reads in full as CASSLPRGGVTYNEQFF.